This T cell receptor (beta chain) appears in the sequencing data of a study of shared clonotypes between healthy human individuals. Study results and limitations: In a handful of donors, approximately 5% of naive CD4 clonotypes appeared in common. It was anticipated that sequencing depth would influence how many clonotypes donors shared.

Of note for this clone: Its target is unknown.

Method: immunoSEQ multiplex PCR; TCRdb's copy keeps in-frame clones and lacks some. The sample has 2 million or so clones, approximately 95% seen once; the top ten hold roughly 0.13%. The germline V gene has CDR1 SGHNT and CDR2 YYREEE (reference sequence). Trimming shortened V by 7 bases and J by 0 bases, and 16 bases separated the two germline ends. The CDR3 sequence is 16 residues long. The chain joins TRBV5-4 to TRBJ2-2; no clear D gene. The TCR originated in a young man in good health. Sequenced input: naive CD4+ T cells sorted from blood. Described subset: CD45RA+ positively selected. As DNA, the CDR3 is TGTGCCAGCTCTCCCGTGACGGCAGCGAACACCGGGGAGCTGTTTTTT. It codes for CASSPVTAANTGELFF.